Given below is one T cell receptor beta chain in context. What antigen it recognizes has not been identified. Qualities for individual bases were not recorded, and no much larger clone is one base off. This sample was included in a study of monozygotic twins with cystic fibrosis (dated by TCRdb to the early 2020s). Turning to the overall study: Around 3.3 micrograms of fragmented DNA went through approximately 14 PCR cycles to produce barcoded libraries. TCR beta repertoires were compared within and between 16 monozygotic twin pairs with cystic fibrosis so that genetic influence on V and J gene usage could be assessed. Ten female and six male twin pairs, aged roughly 2.0 to 36.4 years (median approximately 9.1 years) and mostly children and adolescents, were included in the cohort. Twins were ranked among approximately 1,100 cohort participants for weight-for-height and FEVPerc (FEV1 disease centile) on the day of blood sampling. Data for three of the twin pairs had already been reported earlier in a different context. What the study reported, not specific to this receptor: Simpson clonality was found to be generally low (median roughly 0.009), suggesting a naive-dominated repertoire, although higher clonality was observed in the most severely affected patients. The cohort was small, and no association was found between shared CDR3 numbers and age, concordance or disease severity. Sharing of nucleotide-identical clonotypes was significantly greater within monozygotic CF twin pairs than between unrelated CF individuals (P = 0.000026, Mann-Whitney). V gene usage was most similar to the co-twin for 13 of 16 pairs, and J usage for 8 of 16 pairs, suggesting genetic constraints.

The twin pairs came from the European Cystic Fibrosis Twin and Sibling Study Cohort, a cohort that recruited patients from over a hundred CF clinics across 14 European countries. Zygosity and CFTR genotype were verified in-house, with zygosity tested by multiplex PCR of nine short tandem repeat loci. Peripheral blood was sampled from each twin, and clinical parameters were recorded on the day of blood sampling. Phenol/chloroform extraction was used to isolate genomic DNA from peripheral blood cells, and the DNA was then kept in TE buffer at 4 degrees C. Following the manufacturer's instructions, TCR beta CDR3 regions were amplified by multiplex PCR with the immunoSEQ immune profiling system. An Illumina NextSeq system was used for sequencing. Concerning the study's data processing: The immunoSEQ Analyzer platform handled processing of the sequence data, and clonality was calculated by taking the square root of Simpson's index of productive rearrangements. Similarity in V and J usage was quantified by Jensen-Shannon distance, and CDR3 generation probabilities were calculated with OLGA. Shared CDR3 sequences were searched in the immuneACCESS database (August 2020) and in VDJdb (December 2020). TCRdb carries this immuneACCESS record with in-frame sequences only. Its versions omit some clonotypes, under half of them owing to an unresolved V gene in the studies checked, with the rest unexplained. V, J and clone size reflect that table, while D and trimming were determined from the DNA. This sample gives 30,000 to 35,000 clones in total; around 66% of them show up just once. The ten largest account for approximately 0.79% of the sample.

The clonotype originates from a girl between 5 and 17 years old with cystic fibrosis. The source material was blood.

The DNA sequence is given as TGTGCCAGCAGGCAATACAGGGATAACACTGAAGCTTTCTTT. This gives the protein CASRQYRDNTEAFF. The V and J segments used are TRBV28 and TRBJ1-1; the best D guess is TRBD1, with 6 bases matching. V sheds 6 bases and J sheds 2 bases, leaving 13 bases between their ends. Taken from the germline V gene, the CDR1 and CDR2 loops are MDHEN and SYDVKM. The CDR3 runs 14 amino acids, cysteine and phenylalanine included. Only the CDR3 DNA stays, 42 bases, in frame from base 1. The entire variable domain, with the stretches around the CDR3 drawn from the reference TRBV28 and TRBJ1-1 proteins, is DVKVTQSSRYLVKRTGEKVFLECVQDMDHENMFWYRQDPGLGLRLIYFSYDVKMKEKGDIPEGYSVSREKKERFSLILESASTNQTSMYLCASRQYRDNTEAFFGQGTRLTVV.